This T cell receptor (beta chain) was observed in a study of blood T cell repertoires in COVID-19. Assay used: immunoSEQ multiplex PCR; TCRdb lists only in-frame clones, some missing. This table holds approximately 54,000 clones, 81% found once. The CDR3 is made up of 11 amino acids. The V gene lost 7 bases and the J gene lost 6 bases, with 10 bases spanning the gap. This TCR came from an older woman with acute or convalescent COVID-19. This chain joins TRBV12-3 or TRBV12-4 and TRBJ2-7, with D possibly being TRBD2 (5 bases). Sequencing input: peripheral blood. The CDR3 region is CASTGMSEQYF. CDR3 nucleotides: TGTGCCAGCACGGGGATGAGCGAGCAGTACTTC.